This T cell receptor beta chain came from a study of blood T cell repertoires in COVID-19. Study-level information: From the United States, Italy and Spain came samples of acute and convalescent COVID-19.

How the authors handled the data: Estimation of nucleated cell counts was performed using reference gene primer amplification. Sequencing used immunoSEQ multiplex PCR; TCRdb keeps in-frame clones, though not all of them. For V, J and clone size, that table is used; D and trimming come from the DNA. Seen here are almost 100,000 clones, around nine tenths observed once, and the top ten hold 10%. Sequences were obtained from peripheral blood. The sequence came from a man aged 45-65 years with acute or convalescent COVID-19.

CDR3 region: CASGDSTDTQYF. CDR3 nucleotides: TGTGCCAGCGGGGACAGTACAGATACGCAGTATTTT. This chain uses TRBV2 with TRBJ2-3; 7 bases are shared with TRBD1. V shed 8 bases and J 3 bases; nucleotides not matched to a gene: 2. CDR3 length: 12 amino acids. The germline V gene has CDR1 SNHLY and CDR2 FYNNEI. The entire variable domain, with the rest obtained from reference TRBV2 and TRBJ2-3, is as follows: EPEVTQTPSHQVTQMGQEVILRCVPISNHLYFYWYRQILGQKVEFLVSFYNNEISEKSEIFDDQFSVERPDGSNFTLKIRSTKLEDSAMYFCASGDSTDTQYFGPGTRLTVL.